The clone carrying this T cell receptor beta chain was counted a few times. These data are taken from a study of T cells after yellow fever vaccination. A single record per CDR3 protein comes from TCRdb applying MiXCR to the 5' RACE reads. In the table there are about 170,000 distinct CDR3 sequences, approximately 9.9% of which are singletons. Sequencing used CD8+ T cells sorted from PBMCs, obtained 15 days after the yellow fever booster vaccination. This sequence originates from a man younger than 30 who received the YFV17D yellow fever vaccine.

CDR3 in amino acids: CSARKPSGSSYNEQFF. In DNA, the CDR3 is TGCAGTGCTAGAAAGCCTAGCGGGAGCTCCTACAATGAGCAGTTCTTC. This chain links TRBV20-1 with TRBJ2-1; 10 bases agree with TRBD2. The CDR3 totals 16 residues. Germline lookup yields CDR1 DFQATT and CDR2 SNEGSKA (reference sequence). The V gene end was trimmed by 2 bases and the J gene end by 0 bases; junction bases not matched to a gene: 4.